These 9 T cell receptor beta chains were sequenced from one sample in a study of blood T cells in healthy people across ages. Using a J-beta primer mix together with a sample-barcoded 5' primer, a second PCR was run for roughly 6 to 12 cycles. TCRdb redid the calling of the 5' RACE reads with MiXCR, one entry per CDR3 protein. The sample yields about 290,000 distinct CDR3 sequences, roughly 29% seen once. Sequencing used blood. The receptors originated from a woman in her 70s in good health.

This chain connects TRBV20-1 to TRBJ2-2; the match to TRBD2 covers 14 bases. Germline CDR1 reads DFQATT; CDR2 reads SNEGSKA (reference sequence). This CDR3 has 18 amino acids. V dropped 3 bases and J dropped 3; count of bases not matched to a gene: 9. The CDR3 coding sequence is TGCAGTGCTAGCCTAGGACTAGCGGGAGGCCCGGACACCGGGGAGCTGTTTTTT. It codes for CSASLGLAGGPDTGELFF.

The sample holds a few counts of this clonotype. The J gene is TRBJ1-2, the V gene TRBV20-1; maybe TRBD1 (6 bases). Trimming stripped 4 bases from V and 2 bases from J, with 14 bases between. Germline assignment: CDR1 DFQATT and CDR2 SNEGSKA (reference sequence). The CDR3 runs to 14 residues. This CDR3 is CSATRQGINYGYTF. DNA for the CDR3: TGCAGTGCTACAAGGCAGGGGATAAACTATGGCTACACCTTC.

This rearrangement joins TRBV29-1 to TRBJ2-1; 8 nucleotides agree with TRBD2. V was pared by 5 bases and J by 1 base, with 4 bases of the junction left unmatched. This CDR3 contains 14 residues. The germline CDR1 and CDR2 sequences are SQVTM and ANQGSEA. The CDR3 region has the DNA TGCAGCGTTTACGGGAGGGGGTCCTACAATGAGCAGTTCTTC. This gives the protein CSVYGRGSYNEQFF.

For this clonotype: One end of the junction fails to match germline, which may point to a read error. The chain recombines TRBV7-7 with TRBJ2-5, with 8 bases fitting TRBD1. The CDR3 has 16 residues. Per the germline V gene, CDR1 is SSHAT and CDR2 is FNYEAQ (reference sequence). The DNA for the CDR3 is TGTGCTAGCAGCGTCGGGACAGGAACCTTAAAAGAGACCCAGTACTTC. It is translated as CASSVGTGTLKETQYF.

The rearrangement uses TRBV15 and TRBJ2-5; D not certain. CDR3 size: 16 residues. CDR1 and CDR2 (germline): LNHNV, YYDKDF (reference sequence). V lost 0 bases to trimming and J lost 4 bases, with 15 bases between them. CDR3 amino acids: CATSRDDKGYIETQYF. CDR3 bases: TGTGCCACCAGCAGAGATGATAAAGGGTACATAGAGACCCAGTACTTC.

The V and J genes are TRBV7-9 and TRBJ1-1, with 11 bases lining up with TRBD1. J gave up 5 bases and V 5 bases, and 4 bases lay outside the gene matches. The CDR3 sequence is 14 residues long. Germline V gives CDR1 SEHNR, CDR2 FQNEAQ (reference sequence). The CDR3: CASSGQGARTEAFF. CDR3 coding DNA: TGTGCCAGCAGCGGACAGGGGGCGCGTACTGAAGCTTTCTTT.

The sample holds a few counts of this clonotype. The genes are TRBV28 and TRBJ2-3; no reliable D call. CDR3 size: 13 residues. The germline CDR1 and CDR2 sequences are MDHEN and SYDVKM. V was cut by 4 bases and J by 2 bases, with 7 bases left in between. CDR3 region: CASSSRLTDTQYF. CDR3 DNA sequence: TGTGCCAGCAGTTCCCGACTCACAGATACGCAGTATTTT.

The CDR3 loop reads CASTISGSGGETQYF. The CDR3 bases are TGTGCCAGCACTATTAGCGGGAGTGGTGGAGAGACCCAGTACTTC. The chain carries TRBV12-3 or TRBV12-4 and TRBJ2-5; 9 bases align to TRBD2. CDR3 length: 15 amino acids. After removal of 7 bases from V and 4 bases from J, the junction contained 10 bases not matched to a gene.

The genes are TRBV19 and TRBJ2-6; 7 bases are a match to TRBD1. V shed 4 bases and J 0 bases; nucleotides not matched to a gene: 3. Germline values: CDR1 LNHDA, CDR2 SQIVND (reference sequence). The CDR3 length is 16 residues. This chain's CDR3 is CASSTTGLSGANVLTF. CDR3 nucleotide sequence: TGTGCCAGTAGTACGACAGGGCTCTCTGGGGCCAACGTCCTGACTTTC. The whole variable domain, filled in from reference TRBV19 and TRBJ2-6, reads DGGITQSPKYLFRKEGQNVTLSCEQNLNHDAMYWYRQDPGQGLRLIYYSQIVNDFQKGDIAEGYSVSREKKESFPLTVTSAQKNPTAFYLCASSTTGLSGANVLTFGAGSRLTVL.